These 24 T cell receptor beta chains were all obtained from the same sample, sequenced in a study of cytomegalovirus exposure and HLA in healthy donors. PCR used 60 Vbeta primers and 13 Jbeta primers. Data came from immunoSEQ multiplex PCR; TCRdb stores just in-frame clones and leaves some out. The sample includes 150,000 to 180,000 clones, around 84% seen only once; the top ten take 5.6%. Sequenced input: PBMCs. The origin of the receptors is a woman aged 40 to 50 in good health and CMV-seropositive.

This chain uses TRBV18 with TRBJ1-1; D possibly corresponds to TRBD1 (5 bases). The germline V gene has CDR1 KGHSH and CDR2 LQKENI. V gave up 6 bases and J gave up 1 base, with 9 bases separating them. The CDR3 runs to 13 residues. CDR3 in DNA: TGTGCCAGCTCCCAGGACACGAACACTGAAGCTTTCTTT. It specifies CASSQDTNTEAFF.

V gene TRBV4-1 combines with J gene TRBJ2-4; unclear D gene. The V gene lost 4 bases and the J gene lost 2 bases, with 18 bases spanning the gap. Germline V lookup: CDR1 MGHRA, CDR2 YSYEKL. This CDR3 spans 17 amino acids. As DNA, the CDR3 is TGCGCCAGCAGCCCTTCCAGTGCACAGATGACCAAAAACATTCAGTACTTC. Its translation is CASSPSSAQMTKNIQYF.

This chain connects TRBV2 to TRBJ2-5; no definite D call. The CDR3 spans 16 residues. The V end lost 0 bases, the J end lost 3 bases, and 14 bases lay between the germline ends. Germline CDR1 SNHLY, CDR2 FYNNEI. DNA of the CDR3: TGTGCCAGCAGTGAAGCGCTACACCCAGAGGAAGAGACCCAGTACTTC. This gives the protein CASSEALHPEEETQYF.

This clone appeared once. The chain employs TRBV30 and TRBJ1-2; 10 nucleotides line up with TRBD1. The trim removed 2 bases at V and 5 bases at J, leaving 5 bases unmatched. Germline CDR1 is GTSNPN and CDR2 is SVGIG (reference sequence). The CDR3 contains 14 residues. The CDR3 is CAWSTTGGVYGYTF. The CDR3 DNA reads TGTGCCTGGAGTACGACAGGGGGCGTTTATGGCTACACCTTC. The full variable domain, in which reference TRBV30 and TRBJ1-2 provide the parts outside the CDR3, is SQTIHQWPATLVQPVGSPLSLECTVEGTSNPNLYWYRQAAGRGLQLLFYSVGIGQISSEVPQNLSASRPQDRQFILSSKKLLLSDSGFYLCAWSTTGGVYGYTFGSGTRLTVV.

This chain uses TRBV29-1 with TRBJ2-5, with TRBD1 matching 8 bases. Gene TRBJ2-7 matches the end of the DNA better, so the J call may be wrong. Germline loops: CDR1 SQVTM, CDR2 ANQGSEA. CDR3 length equals 11 residues. The CDR3 loop is CSVRGLDEQYF. Here the CDR3 DNA reads TGCAGCGTCAGGGGGCTGGACGAGCAGTACTTC.

This clone appeared a single time. The chain couples TRBV11-3 to TRBJ1-1; 8 bases are a match to TRBD1. The trim removed 6 bases at V and 1 base at J, leaving 7 bases unmatched. There are 15 residues in the CDR3. Germline V lookup: CDR1 SGHNT, CDR2 YENEEA. The CDR3 is CASRSGGAENTEAFF. The CDR3 nucleotides read TGTGCCAGCAGATCAGGGGGCGCGGAGAACACTGAAGCTTTCTTT.

This clone was detected only a few times. This chain joins TRBV7-9 and TRBJ1-5, with D possibly TRBD1 on 6 matching bases. Trimming pared 4 bases from V and 2 bases from J, leaving 18 bases between. Germline CDR1 SEHNR, CDR2 FQNEAQ (reference sequence). The CDR3 loop spans 17 amino acids. CDR3 DNA sequence: TGTGCCAGCAGCTCTCAGGGGTTCGGGGCGGGCAATCAGCCCCAGCATTTT. Its translation is CASSSQGFGAGNQPQHF.

There are a few counts of this clone. This sequence joins TRBV2 and TRBJ1-1; a weak D match, TRBD1 (5 bases). CDR1 and CDR2 (germline): SNHLY, FYNNEI. V was trimmed by 3 bases and J by 11 bases, leaving 19 bases between them. The CDR3 length is 14 residues. CDR3 protein: CASSDRTGSPEAFF. In DNA, the CDR3 is TGTGCCAGCAGTGACCGCACAGGATCCCCGGAGGCTTTCTTT.

The CDR3 reads CASSRDRDGEQYF. The DNA of the CDR3 is TGTGCCAGCTCAAGGGACAGGGATGGCGAGCAGTACTTC. The chain joins TRBV18 to TRBJ2-7; 9 nucleotides match TRBD1. The CDR3 runs to 13 residues. J was trimmed by 6 bases and V by 5 bases; bases with no gene match: 5. Germline V lookup: CDR1 KGHSH, CDR2 LQKENI.

This chain links TRBV6-1 with TRBJ2-7, with a tentative D call TRBD1 (5 bases). There are 12 residues in the CDR3. Germline V gene sequence: CDR1 MNHNS, CDR2 SASEGT. Trimming took off 6 bases at V and 2 bases at J, with 8 bases between the two ends. CDR3 nucleotide sequence: TGTGCCAGCAGGCAGGGTACCTACGAGCAGTACTTC. It is translated as CASRQGTYEQYF.

This chain links TRBV7-2 with TRBJ2-1, with TRBD2 matching 11 bases. The V and J ends lost 1 base and 9 bases, in that order; junction bases with no gene match: 11. The CDR3 contains 17 residues. Germline CDR1 SGHTA, CDR2 FQGNSA. This CDR3 reads CASSLVSTSGSPGEQFF. The CDR3 coding sequence is TGTGCCAGCAGCTTAGTCTCCACTAGCGGGAGCCCCGGTGAGCAGTTCTTC. The full variable domain, with the rest looked up from reference TRBV7-2 and TRBJ2-1, is GAGVSQSPSNKVTEKGKDVELRCDPISGHTALYWYRQSLGQGLEFLIYFQGNSAPDKSGLPSDRFSAERTGGSVSTLTIQRTQQEDSAVYLCASSLVSTSGSPGEQFFGPGTRLTVL.

CDR3 sequence reads: CASKRDQGNTEAFF. CDR3 in DNA: TGTGCCAGTAAACGTGACCAGGGGAACACTGAAGCTTTCTTT. This chain uses TRBV19 with TRBJ1-1; perhaps TRBD1 as D (5 bases). Trimming cost V 7 bases and J 1 base, with 13 bases left between them. The germline CDR1 and CDR2 sequences are LNHDA and SQIVND (reference sequence). The CDR3 loop spans 14 amino acids. The full variable domain, its missing parts supplied by reference TRBV19 and TRBJ1-1, is DGGITQSPKYLFRKEGQNVTLSCEQNLNHDAMYWYRQDPGQGLRLIYYSQIVNDFQKGDIAEGYSVSREKKESFPLTVTSAQKNPTAFYLCASKRDQGNTEAFFGQGTRLTVV.

The V gene is TRBV14, the J gene TRBJ2-7; 12 nucleotides match TRBD2. Germline CDR1 reads SGHDN; CDR2 reads FVKESK. Losses at the gene ends were 4 bases for V and 6 bases for J; bases not matched to a gene: 10. The CDR3 has 16 amino acids. The CDR3: CASSRTRLAGAGEQYF. CDR3 coding DNA: TGTGCCAGCAGCCGAACCCGACTAGCGGGAGCCGGCGAGCAGTACTTC.

About this clone itself: The sample holds other DNA sequences that translate to the same CDR3. The chain's CDR3 is CASSYRGGQPQHF. CDR3 nucleotide sequence: TGTGCCAGCAGTTATAGGGGAGGTCAGCCCCAGCATTTT. The chain employs TRBV6-6 and TRBJ1-5; TRBD1 might be the D (5 bases). Germline V gene lookup returns CDR1 MNHNY and CDR2 SVGAGI (reference sequence). The CDR3 covers 13 residues. Trimming pared 3 bases from V and 6 bases from J, leaving 9 bases between.

In its sample, this clone was seen a few times. The V and J genes are TRBV30 and TRBJ2-7; TRBD2 matches at 10 bases. J was trimmed by 4 bases and V by 3 bases; bases with no gene match: 9. The CDR3 contains 15 residues. CDR1 and CDR2 from the germline V gene are GTSNPN and SVGIG (reference sequence). CDR3 protein: CAWRPLAGERYEQYF. CDR3 DNA: TGTGCCTGGAGACCCCTAGCGGGAGAAAGGTACGAGCAGTACTTC.

The chain recombines TRBV7-9 with TRBJ2-3; 9 nucleotides align to TRBD2. The V and J ends lost 5 bases and 3 bases, in that order; junction bases with no gene match: 6. Germline loops: CDR1 SEHNR, CDR2 FQNEAQ (reference sequence). This CDR3 contains 15 residues. CDR3 loop: CASSESGRKTDTQYF. The CDR3, as DNA: TGTGCCAGCAGCGAAAGCGGGAGGAAGACAGATACGCAGTATTTT.

Only a few counts were recorded for this clone. This sequence joins TRBV4-1 and TRBJ2-1; D might be TRBD2 (6 bases). CDR3 size: 16 residues. Trimming left V 1 base short and J 3 bases short, with 13 bases between. The germline V gene encodes CDR1 MGHRA and CDR2 YSYEKL. CDR3 sequence reads: CASSQVPSALYNEQFF. The CDR3 nucleotides are TGCGCCAGCAGCCAAGTCCCTAGCGCCCTCTACAATGAGCAGTTCTTC.

Only a few counts were recorded for this clone. This chain connects TRBV27 to TRBJ2-1; D is perhaps TRBD2 (6 bases). In germline, CDR1 is MNHEY, CDR2 SMNVEV (reference sequence). The CDR3 totals 13 residues. Trimming cost V 3 bases and J 8 bases, with 11 bases left between them. The CDR3 nucleotides read TGTGCCAGCAGTTTGAGGGAGCGGGATGAGCAGTTCTTC. Protein: CASSLRERDEQFF.

The V call is TRBV7-9, the J call TRBJ2-2, with a tentative D call TRBD2 (6 bases). The germline V gene has CDR1 SEHNR and CDR2 FQNEAQ (reference sequence). Trimming cost V 4 bases and J 7 bases, with 13 bases left between them. The CDR3 is made up of 14 amino acids. The DNA of the CDR3 is TGTGCCAGCAGCTCAAACCGACTAGTCGGGGAGCTGTTTTTT. Its translation is CASSSNRLVGELFF.

This sequence joins TRBV7-3 and TRBJ1-2, with D possibly matching TRBD1 (6 bases). CDR3 length: 13 amino acids. From germline, CDR1 is SGHTA and CDR2 FQGTGA. Trimming removed 5 bases from V and 11 bases from J, with 18 bases in between. The CDR3 sequence is CASSPGRGERYTF. As DNA, the CDR3 is TGTGCCAGCAGCCCGGGGAGGGGGGAGCGTTACACCTTC.

This clone occurred a few times. The rearrangement joins TRBV5-4 to TRBJ1-4, with 8 bases lining up with TRBD1. This CDR3 region has 14 residues. V was pared by 3 bases and J by 7 bases, with 5 bases of the junction left unmatched. Germline lookup yields CDR1 SGHNT and CDR2 YYREEE (reference sequence). The CDR3 sequence: CASSSGQGSEKLFF. CDR3 DNA: TGTGCCAGCAGCTCCGGACAGGGAAGTGAAAAACTGTTTTTT. Full variable domain (outside the CDR3, taken from reference TRBV5-4 and TRBJ1-4): ETGVTQSPTHLIKTRGQQVTLRCSSQSGHNTVSWYQQALGQGPQFIFQYYREEENGRGNFPPRFSGLQFPNYSSELNVNALELDDSALYLCASSSGQGSEKLFFGSGTQLSVL.

This chain uses TRBV27 with TRBJ2-1, with 15 bases that match TRBD2. The CDR3 runs 16 residues. Germline trimming cut 4 bases from V and 8 bases from J; bases unmatched to any gene: 6. The germline V gene has CDR1 MNHEY and CDR2 SMNVEV (reference sequence). The CDR3 sequence: CASSSAGLAGGDEQFF. The CDR3 coding sequence is TGTGCCAGCAGTTCGGCGGGACTAGCGGGAGGCGATGAGCAGTTCTTC.

V gene TRBV9 combines with J gene TRBJ2-1; 10 nucleotides align to TRBD2. V dropped 4 bases and J dropped 4; count of bases not matched to a gene: 11. The CDR3 is 17 amino acids. Germline values: CDR1 SGDLS, CDR2 YYNGEE. The CDR3 is CASSPQGRTSGYNEQFF. The CDR3 bases are TGTGCCAGCAGCCCACAGGGAAGGACTAGCGGATACAATGAGCAGTTCTTC.

The J gene is TRBJ2-5, the V gene TRBV10-1; 8 nucleotides match TRBD2. The CDR3 extends over 16 amino acids. V was clipped by 2 bases and J by 5 bases; unmatched bases: 10. CDR1 WNHNN and CDR2 SYGVQD come from the germline V gene (reference sequence). CDR3 sequence (DNA): TGCGCCAGCAGTGAGGTTCAAGCGGGAGTAGAGGAGACCCAGTACTTC. Its translation is CASSEVQAGVEETQYF.